The T cell receptor beta chain under discussion was sequenced for a study of cytomegalovirus exposure and HLA in healthy donors. The PCR made use of 60 Vbeta and 13 Jbeta primers. Only in-frame clones appear in the TCRdb table, and some are missing; sequencing was by immunoSEQ multiplex PCR. The sample records around 200,000 clones, over 75% being singletons. Note on this clone: The antigen is not known.

Study results and limitations: TCR beta V segments were, for the most part, productive about 87% or about 30% of the time in an earlier analysis.

The sequence was obtained from a man aged 35 to 55 in good health and CMV-seropositive. The sample taken for sequencing was PBMCs.

The CDR3 protein is CASSPPRQGDEKLFF. The CDR3 DNA is TGCGCCAGCAGCCCTCCCAGACAGGGGGATGAAAAACTGTTTTTT. The chain uses TRBV5-1 and TRBJ1-4, with 9 nucleotides matching TRBD1. The CDR3 has 15 residues. Germline loops: CDR1 SGHRS, CDR2 YFSETQ. J gave up 6 bases and V 4 bases, and 7 bases lay outside the gene matches.